The next 5 T cell receptor beta chains were all read from a single sample in a study of beta chain features in type 1 diabetes. General study points: Type 1 diabetes patients had TCRB CDR3s that were shorter (moderately but significantly so) in all four CD4+ subsets.

No antigen has been identified for these receptors. The investigators reverse transcribed all of the isolated RNA, so they sequenced expressed TCRB transcripts. Libraries were prepared by immunoSEQ multiplex PCR; TCRdb keeps only in-frame clonotypes and omits some of them. Seen here are roughly 100,000 clones, under 30% observed once, and the top ten hold under 0.55%. The specimen was central memory CD4+ T cells from blood. These receptors originate from a young woman with type 1 diabetes.

This sequence joins TRBV4-3 and TRBJ2-1; 7 bases align to TRBD1. V shed 1 base, J shed 10 bases, and the junction held 1 base outside the gene matches. The CDR3 has 12 residues. Germline-derived CDR1 and CDR2 are LGHNA and YSLEER. Here the CDR3 DNA reads TGCGCCAGCAGCCAAGCGGACAGGGAGCAGTTCTTC. Its protein is CASSQADREQFF.

This clone has only a few counts. The chain carries TRBV30 and TRBJ2-2, with a weak D call TRBD2 (5 bases). Germline CDR1 reads GTSNPN; CDR2 reads SVGIG (reference sequence). V dropped 0 bases and J dropped 10 bases, with 18 bases sitting between them. The length of the CDR3 is 15 residues. The CDR3 here is CAWSVRRRMAEELFF. In nucleotides, the CDR3 is TGTGCCTGGAGTGTCCGTAGGAGGATGGCGGAGGAGCTGTTTTTT.

J is TRBJ2-7 and V is TRBV7-8; 7 positions agree with TRBD2. Trimming at V came to 1 base and at J to 1 base, leaving 4 bases not matched to a gene. This CDR3 is 15 amino acids long. The germline CDR1 and CDR2 sequences are SGHVS and FQNEAQ. The DNA of the CDR3 is TGTGCCAGCAGCTTAGGCGGGAGCTATTCCTACGAGCAGTACTTC. Translation: CASSLGGSYSYEQYF.

The genes are TRBV2 and TRBJ2-3; maybe TRBD2 (6 bases). V was pared by 5 bases and J by 10 bases, with 19 bases between. Germline-derived CDR1 and CDR2 are SNHLY and FYNNEI. The CDR3 is made up of 14 amino acids. The CDR3 DNA reads as TGTGCCAGCAGTCTCGACTGGGGGGAGAACGCGCAGTATTTT. Its translation: CASSLDWGENAQYF.

The chain carries TRBV7-2 and TRBJ2-1; no firm D call. V was pared by 5 bases and J by 0 bases, with 11 bases between. Germline V gives CDR1 SGHTA, CDR2 FQGNSA. The CDR3 totals 15 residues. CDR3 DNA: TGTGCCAGCAGCCCACAATCTAGCTCCTACAATGAGCAGTTCTTC. Translating it yields CASSPQSSSYNEQFF.